One and the same sample provided the 18 T cell receptor beta chains below, sequenced in a study of cytomegalovirus exposure and HLA in healthy donors. PCR employed 60 Vbeta and 13 Jbeta primers. Generated by immunoSEQ multiplex PCR, the TCRdb table keeps only in-frame clones and is missing some. The table lists more than 140,000 clones. The material sequenced was PBMCs. Receptors were obtained from a young woman in good health and CMV-seronegative.

The chain joins TRBV7-9 to TRBJ1-1; D may be TRBD1 (6 bases). V shed 5 bases and J shed 4 bases, with 14 bases lying between them. Per germline, CDR1 SEHNR and CDR2 FQNEAQ (reference sequence). The CDR3 contains 14 residues. CDR3 coding DNA: TGTGCCAGCAGCCTCGAAGGGGGTGTCACTGAAGCTTTCTTT. It translates to CASSLEGGVTEAFF.

This chain uses TRBV27 with TRBJ2-3; 11 bases match TRBD2. Germline lookup yields CDR1 MNHEY and CDR2 SMNVEV (reference sequence). CDR3 length equals 15 residues. J gave up 2 bases and V 5 bases, and 3 bases lay outside the gene matches. In nucleotides, the CDR3 is TGTGCCAGCAGTACGACTAGCGGGGTCACAGATACGCAGTATTTT. Translating it yields CASSTTSGVTDTQYF.

For the CDR3, the DNA is TGCAGCGTTGAAGATCGTACAGGGCTCGGCGAAAAACTGTTTTTT. Protein sequence: CSVEDRTGLGEKLFF. V is TRBV29-1 and J is TRBJ1-4; tentative D call: TRBD1 (6 bases). CDR1 and CDR2 from the germline V gene are SQVTM and ANQGSEA. The length of the CDR3 is 15 residues. The V and J ends lost 0 bases and 8 bases respectively, with 16 bases between them.

The rearrangement joins TRBV7-2 to TRBJ2-5; 10 bases agree with TRBD2. V lost 5 bases to trimming and J lost 4 bases; unmatched junction nucleotides: 10. The V gene's germline CDR1 is SGHTA and CDR2 FQGNSA. The CDR3 runs 16 residues. The CDR3 bases are TGTGCCAGCAGCCTACGGACTAGCGGAGGAGGAGAGACCCAGTACTTC. Translating gives CASSLRTSGGGETQYF.

The rearrangement uses TRBV7-2 and TRBJ2-3; weak D call: TRBD2 (6 bases). Germline CDR1 is SGHTA and CDR2 is FQGNSA. V gave up 0 bases and J gave up 0 bases, with 16 bases separating them. The CDR3 sequence is 18 residues long. The CDR3 DNA sequence: TGTGCCAGCAGCTTAGCCCCACTCGGGACTTTCAGCACAGATACGCAGTATTTT. Translated: CASSLAPLGTFSTDTQYF.

The V call is TRBV30, the J call TRBJ2-3; a possible D gene is TRBD2 (6 bases). This CDR3 spans 15 amino acids. Germline V gene sequence: CDR1 GTSNPN, CDR2 SVGIG (reference sequence). Deletions cut 2 bases from V and 2 bases from J, with 14 bases between. CDR3: CAWSLGGVYTDTQYF. Here the CDR3 DNA reads TGTGCCTGGAGTTTGGGCGGGGTTTACACAGATACGCAGTATTTT.

The chain carries TRBV6-1 and TRBJ2-1; possible D gene TRBD2, 5 bases. This CDR3 contains 15 residues. The germline V gene has CDR1 MNHNS and CDR2 SASEGT. V lost 4 bases, J lost 0 bases, and 10 bases lay in between. DNA of the CDR3: TGTGCCAGCAGTGCTAGCCAGAGCTCCTACAATGAGCAGTTCTTC. It encodes CASSASQSSYNEQFF.

The chain links TRBV6-6 to TRBJ2-1; TRBD1 agrees at 7 bases. The CDR3 runs 16 residues. Trimming removed 5 bases from V and 9 bases from J; junction bases left unmatched: 16. Looked up from germline, CDR1 is MNHNY and CDR2 is SVGAGI (reference sequence). This CDR3 reads CASSGGEDRSSGEQFF. CDR3 nucleotides: TGTGCCAGCAGTGGGGGCGAGGACAGGTCTTCGGGTGAGCAGTTCTTC.

The J gene is TRBJ2-7, the V gene TRBV21-1; TRBD2 is the table's D call and was not checked against the DNA. TRBV21-1 is marked as a pseudogene. The CDR3 covers 11 residues. Here the CDR3 DNA reads TGTGCCAGCAGCTGGAGTCCCACCCCGTACGTC. Translation: CASSWSPTPYV.

The chain joins TRBV6-5 to TRBJ2-3, with a possible D match to TRBD2 (5 bases). V was trimmed by 2 bases and J by 5 bases, leaving 14 bases between them. This CDR3 has 15 amino acids. CDR1 is MNHEY and CDR2 is SVGAGI in the germline V gene. The CDR3 sequence: CASSYNGELGDTQYF. DNA of the CDR3: TGTGCCAGCAGTTACAACGGGGAACTGGGAGATACGCAGTATTTT.

The chain combines TRBV20-1 with TRBJ2-7; D gene uncertain. With 1 base removed from V and 9 bases from J, the gap between germline ends came to 10 bases. Germline V gene lookup returns CDR1 DFQATT and CDR2 SNEGSKA (reference sequence). The CDR3 spans 11 residues. The CDR3 region is CSARVQATQYF. The CDR3 nucleotides are TGCAGTGCTAGAGTTCAGGCCACGCAGTACTTC.

The chain is built from TRBV11-3 and TRBJ2-2; 10 bases line up with TRBD1. After removal of 6 bases from V and 6 bases from J, the junction contained 13 bases not matched to a gene. CDR1 is SGHNT and CDR2 is YENEEA in the germline V gene. The CDR3 has 17 residues. The CDR3 spells CASRGLFRTGGAGELFF. CDR3 coding DNA: TGTGCCAGCAGGGGACTTTTTAGGACAGGGGGGGCCGGGGAGCTGTTTTTT. The full variable domain, with the rest looked up from reference TRBV11-3 and TRBJ2-2, is EAGVVQSPRYKIIEKKQPVAFWCNPISGHNTLYWYLQNLGQGPELLIRYENEEAVDDSQLPKDRFSAERLKGVDSTLKIQPAELGDSAVYLCASRGLFRTGGAGELFFGEGSRLTVL.

The chain carries TRBV4-1 and TRBJ2-3, with 12 bases matching TRBD2. The CDR3 contains 16 residues. CDR1 and CDR2 from the germline V gene are MGHRA and YSYEKL. The V and J ends lost 4 bases and 5 bases, in that order; junction bases with no gene match: 7. The CDR3 here is CASSRGLAGLVDTQYF. CDR3 nucleotides: TGCGCCAGCAGCCGAGGACTAGCGGGACTGGTAGATACGCAGTATTTT.

The chain recombines TRBV30 with TRBJ1-4; D remains unclear. The germline V and J ends were trimmed by 2 bases and 7 bases, with 8 bases remaining between them. This CDR3 has 12 residues. The germline V gene has CDR1 GTSNPN and CDR2 SVGIG (reference sequence). The CDR3 DNA is TGTGCCTGGAGTACTCTACGTGAAAAACTGTTTTTT. It is translated as CAWSTLREKLFF.

V usage is TRBV2 and J usage is TRBJ2-7, with D unresolved. Trimming took off 4 bases at V and 2 bases at J, with 6 bases between the two ends. Per the germline V gene, CDR1 is SNHLY and CDR2 is FYNNEI. This CDR3 region has 12 residues. CDR3 loop: CASSVYAYEQYF. CDR3 coding DNA: TGTGCCAGCAGTGTGTATGCCTACGAGCAGTACTTC. Drawing the rest from reference TRBV2 and TRBJ2-7, the complete variable domain is EPEVTQTPSHQVTQMGQEVILRCVPISNHLYFYWYRQILGQKVEFLVSFYNNEISEKSEIFDDQFSVERPDGSNFTLKIRSTKLEDSAMYFCASSVYAYEQYFGPGTRLTVT.

The chain uses TRBV6-5 and TRBJ2-5; 10 positions agree with TRBD2. Germline loops: CDR1 MNHEY, CDR2 SVGAGI. J lost 2 bases, V lost 6 bases, and 0 bases had no gene match. The CDR3 extends over 13 amino acids. The CDR3: CASRTSGQETQYF. The CDR3 DNA follows: TGTGCCAGCAGGACTAGCGGGCAAGAGACCCAGTACTTC.

V usage is TRBV7-9 and J usage is TRBJ2-1; 9 bases align to TRBD2. Trimming cost V 5 bases and J 7 bases; bases outside gene matches: 15. The germline CDR1 and CDR2 sequences are SEHNR and FQNEAQ (reference sequence). The CDR3 is 17 amino acids. The CDR3 reads CASSPNVGTSPANEQFF. DNA for the CDR3: TGTGCCAGCAGCCCCAACGTCGGGACTAGCCCTGCGAATGAGCAGTTCTTC.

V is TRBV5-6 and J is TRBJ2-1; 13 bases match TRBD2. The V gene's germline CDR1 is SGHDT and CDR2 YYEEEE. The junction had 6 bases not matched to a gene; V was cut back by 4 bases and J by 2 bases. The CDR3 spans 17 residues. Here the CDR3 DNA reads TGTGCCAGCAGCCCGAGACTAGCGGGAGGCCCCTACAATGAGCAGTTCTTC. This translates into CASSPRLAGGPYNEQFF. The full variable domain, completed using reference TRBV5-6 and TRBJ2-1, is DAGVTQSPTHLIKTRGQQVTLRCSPKSGHDTVSWYQQALGQGPQFIFQYYEEEERQRGNFPDRFSGHQFPNYSSELNVNALLLGDSALYLCASSPRLAGGPYNEQFFGPGTRLTVL.